Below, 18 T cell receptor beta chains from the same sample are listed, as sequenced in a study of shared clonotypes between healthy human individuals (dated by TCRdb to the early 2020s). The library was generated by the immunoSEQ multiplex PCR assay. TCRdb stores this immuneACCESS table with in-frame sequences only. Part of the clones is absent; in the studies checked, under half of the shortfall reflects unresolved V genes, and no reason is known for the rest. Counted in this sample were approximately 340,000 clones; about 70% of them appeared once. The ten largest clones add up to about 9.4% of the sample. Sequencing used memory CD4+ T cells sorted from blood. Per the publication, the cell subset or site label means: CD45RA-negative fraction. The receptors were gathered from a man aged 25 to 40 in good health.

This clone was counted only a few times. This CDR3 is CASRSRGYEQYF. DNA of the CDR3: TGTGCCAGCAGGAGCAGGGGGTACGAGCAGTACTTC. V gene TRBV2 combines with J gene TRBJ2-7; TRBD1 matches at 7 bases. The CDR3 loop spans 12 amino acids. Trimming took 6 bases from V and 4 from J; bases not matched to a gene: 3. CDR1 SNHLY and CDR2 FYNNEI come from the germline V gene.

The V gene is TRBV11-2, the J gene TRBJ2-7, with D uncertain. The CDR3 extends over 15 amino acids. The ends were cut back, 5 bases at V and 0 bases at J, with 14 bases in the middle. Looked up from germline, CDR1 is SGHAT and CDR2 is FQNNGV. CDR3 DNA: TGTGCCAGCAGCCCTTCACACGATAGCTCCTACGAGCAGTACTTC. Translation gives CASSPSHDSSYEQYF.

This clone was found a few times. The chain employs TRBV28 and TRBJ2-5, with TRBD2 matching over 8 bases. J lost 5 bases, V lost 6 bases, and 11 bases had no gene match. Germline V CDR1 and CDR2: MDHEN, SYDVKM. CDR3 length: 15 amino acids. CDR3 DNA: TGTGCCAGCAGGGGACTAGATGTTCCAAGGGAGACCCAGTACTTC. It encodes CASRGLDVPRETQYF.

Turning to this clone: The identical CDR3 is also encoded by other nucleotide sequences in the sample. The rearrangement joins TRBV7-2 to TRBJ2-3; D ambiguous. Germline CDR1 is SGHTA and CDR2 is FQGNSA. Trimming cost V 6 bases and J 0 bases, with 4 bases left between them. CDR3 length: 12 residues. The CDR3 nucleotides are TGTGCCAGCAGTCTCAGCACAGATACGCAGTATTTT. Its protein is CASSLSTDTQYF.

The chain links TRBV29-1 to TRBJ1-2; D gene uncertain. This CDR3 has 10 residues. Germline V lookup: CDR1 SQVTM, CDR2 ANQGSEA. V was trimmed by 3 bases and J by 6 bases, leaving 5 bases between them. CDR3 DNA: TGCAGCGTTGACACCGATGGCTACACCTTC. Its translation: CSVDTDGYTF.

This clone occurred once. This chain connects TRBV15 to TRBJ2-2; 8 bases are a match to TRBD1. The V segment lost 3 bases and the J segment 5 bases; nucleotides outside the gene matches: 5. Germline values: CDR1 LNHNV, CDR2 YYDKDF (reference sequence). The CDR3 is 15 residues long. The CDR3 DNA sequence: TGTGCCACCAGCAGCCAGGACAGGGTAACCGGGGAGCTGTTTTTT. It is translated as CATSSQDRVTGELFF.

The chain carries TRBV7-3 and TRBJ2-2, with a possible D match to TRBD1 (5 bases). This CDR3 contains 14 residues. V was clipped by 2 bases and J by 5 bases, with 9 bases between them. Per the germline V gene, CDR1 is SGHTA and CDR2 is FQGTGA. The CDR3 bases are TGTGCCAGCAGCTTATATCAGGGAACCGGGGAGCTGTTTTTT. Residues: CASSLYQGTGELFF.

V usage is TRBV19 and J usage is TRBJ2-1; D could derive from TRBD1 or TRBD2 (5 bases each). This CDR3 has 13 amino acids. V was shortened by 6 bases and J by 8 bases, with 14 bases between the two germline ends. Germline V lookup: CDR1 LNHDA, CDR2 SQIVND (reference sequence). CDR3: CASRFPGDDEQFF. The CDR3 DNA reads TGTGCCAGTAGGTTTCCCGGGGACGATGAGCAGTTCTTC.

V gene TRBV15 combines with J gene TRBJ1-2, with a tentative D call TRBD1 (5 bases). From germline, CDR1 is LNHNV and CDR2 YYDKDF (reference sequence). Trimming stripped 1 base from V and 0 bases from J, with 9 bases between. The CDR3 loop spans 15 amino acids. CDR3 in amino acids: CATSRVGATNYGYTF. The CDR3 nucleotides are TGTGCCACCAGCAGAGTAGGGGCCACTAACTATGGCTACACCTTC.

This clone appeared a few times. In nucleotides, the CDR3 is TGTGCCAGCAGATATCCGGGACTAGCGAACACCGGGGAGCTGTTTTTT. This translates into CASRYPGLANTGELFF. J is TRBJ2-2 and V is TRBV2; 8 bases line up with TRBD2. Looked up from germline, CDR1 is SNHLY and CDR2 is FYNNEI. V lost 6 bases, J lost 0 bases, and 6 bases stayed unmatched. The CDR3 contains 16 residues.

V is TRBV7-2 and J is TRBJ1-2; D is perhaps TRBD1 (6 bases). V was cut by 2 bases and J by 3 bases, with 10 bases left in between. This CDR3 contains 14 residues. CDR1 is SGHTA, CDR2 FQGNSA, per germline. The chain's CDR3 is CASSLQGIYYGYTF. The CDR3 region has the DNA TGTGCCAGCAGCTTACAGGGGATCTACTATGGCTACACCTTC.

With regard to this clone: This sample also contains other DNA sequences that code for the same CDR3. The CDR3 sequence is CASSPDRDQPQHF. The CDR3 coding sequence is TGTGCCAGTAGCCCTGACAGGGATCAGCCCCAGCATTTT. The V call is TRBV19, the J call TRBJ1-5, with 7 bases identical to TRBD1. This CDR3 has 13 amino acids. Trimming at V came to 6 bases and at J to 5 bases, leaving 4 bases not matched to a gene. CDR1 LNHDA and CDR2 SQIVND come from the germline V gene (reference sequence).

This chain links TRBV28 with TRBJ2-5; D is ambiguous. The CDR3 has 13 residues. Per the germline V gene, CDR1 is MDHEN and CDR2 is SYDVKM. Trimming removed 3 bases from V and 5 bases from J, with 10 bases in between. CDR3 bases: TGTGCCAGCAGTTTCCCCGGAGACGAGACCCAGTACTTC. It codes for CASSFPGDETQYF.

The J gene is TRBJ2-1, the V gene TRBV29-1; D may be TRBD2 (6 bases). V lost 4 bases to trimming and J lost 1 base, with 11 bases between them. This CDR3 has 14 residues. Germline V CDR1 and CDR2: SQVTM, ANQGSEA. The DNA for the CDR3 is TGCAGCGTTGTGGCCGGGAGTTCCTACAATGAGCAGTTCTTC. Translation gives CSVVAGSSYNEQFF.

J is TRBJ2-7 and V is TRBV6-1; a possible D gene is TRBD1 (6 bases). From germline, CDR1 is MNHNS and CDR2 SASEGT. This CDR3 has 14 amino acids. V lost 6 bases and J lost 2, with 14 bases in between. The CDR3 is CASRDSFPPYEQYF. CDR3 bases: TGTGCCAGCAGGGACAGCTTTCCTCCCTACGAGCAGTACTTC.

The chain employs TRBV2 and TRBJ1-2; D is ambiguous. This CDR3 comprises 12 residues. Between the trimmed V and J ends, which lost 5 bases and 8 bases, there was a span of 12 bases. Germline-derived CDR1 and CDR2 are SNHLY and FYNNEI. The CDR3 DNA sequence: TGTGCCAGCAGTTTCGCCGGAGGAGGCTACACCTTC. The encoded protein is CASSFAGGGYTF.

There are a few counts of this clone. The chain has TRBV11-2 and TRBJ1-3, with D unresolved. This CDR3 region has 14 residues. V was shortened by 3 bases and J by 4 bases, with 10 bases between the two germline ends. Germline CDR1 is SGHAT and CDR2 is FQNNGV. The CDR3 nucleotides read TGTGCCAGCAGCTTCGCGTATCAGGGAAACACCATATATTTT. It encodes CASSFAYQGNTIYF.

This chain uses TRBV19 with TRBJ1-5, with 9 bases aligning to TRBD1. CDR1 LNHDA and CDR2 SQIVND come from the germline V gene (reference sequence). The trim removed 4 bases at V and 10 bases at J, leaving 14 bases unmatched. This CDR3 contains 16 residues. The CDR3 is CASSRPLGQGYGPQHF. The CDR3 coding sequence is TGTGCCAGTAGTAGGCCCCTGGGACAGGGCTATGGCCCCCAGCATTTT.